This T cell receptor beta chain originates from a study of cytomegalovirus exposure and HLA in healthy donors. Overall study results and limits: The classifier reportedly diagnosed cytomegalovirus status with high specificity and sensitivity. It was only CMV serostatus that was available as immune exposure information. Certain indistinguishable V segments, among them TRBV6-2 and TRBV6-3, were excluded.

PCR used 60 Vbeta primers and 13 Jbeta primers. Method: immunoSEQ multiplex PCR; TCRdb's copy keeps in-frame clones and lacks some. The data contain some 150,000 clones, around 82% of them seen just once; the ten biggest clones take up around a tenth. Concerning this clone itself: Its antigen remains unknown.

The CDR3 length is 15 residues. V was shortened by 3 bases and J by 1 base, with 10 bases between the two germline ends. The germline V gene encodes CDR1 LNHDA and CDR2 SQIVND (reference sequence). This receptor was obtained from a man aged 50 to 59 in good health and CMV-seropositive. Sequencing input: PBMCs. V and J are TRBV19 and TRBJ1-5; no reliable D call. The DNA of the CDR3 is TGTGCCAGTAGTATCTCTGGCGGCAGCAATCAGCCCCAGCATTTT. Protein product: CASSISGGSNQPQHF.